This TCR beta chain was documented in a study of response to subunit inactivated influenza vaccine. Study-wide points: Authors suggested few new T cells are recruited by each seasonal influenza vaccination.

Worth noting for this clonotype: Its antigen remains unknown.

TCRdb processed the RT-PCR reads anew with MiXCR; each CDR3 protein has one entry. The repertoire includes hundreds of thousands of distinct CDR3 sequences, around a sixth of them detected once, and around 10% sits in the top ten. Germline V gene lookup returns CDR1 MNHNY and CDR2 SVGAGI (reference sequence). CDR3 length: 12 amino acids. V was clipped by 5 bases and J by 7 bases, with 11 bases between them. J is TRBJ2-5 and V is TRBV6-6; D is perhaps TRBD2 (5 bases). Sequenced material: PBMCs from blood, taken less than 13 days after vaccination. This sequence was found in a man aged 50 to 59 who received an inactivated influenza vaccine. The CDR3 DNA is TGTGCCAGCAGTGCCGGGGATACGACCCAGTACTTC. Its translation is CASSAGDTTQYF.